The subject of this entry is one T cell receptor (beta chain). Between the trimmed V and J ends, which lost 5 bases and 1 base, there was a span of 15 bases. CDR1 is SNHLY, CDR2 FYNNEI, per germline. The CDR3 extends over 16 amino acids. These data are taken from a study of blood T cell repertoires in COVID-19. Overall study context: There were acute and convalescent COVID-19 samples, and they came from the United States, Italy and Spain. PBMCs, B-cell-depleted T cells, or T cells were the source of the cDNA or gDNA that made up the material.

In the original analysis: Estimates of nucleated cell counts were drawn from the amplification of reference gene primers. Clones were read by immunoSEQ multiplex PCR, and TCRdb kept only the in-frame ones, dropping some. Clone size and the V and J calls come from that table; the DNA yielded D and trimming. The data contain around 150,000 clones, about nine tenths of them singletons. This receptor was identified in a man in his late teens or twenties with acute or convalescent COVID-19. V usage is TRBV2 and J usage is TRBJ1-3, with D perhaps matching TRBD1 (6 bases). The sequenced sample was peripheral blood. In DNA, the CDR3 is TGTGCCAGCAGTTCCGGACAGTCCGGTTCTGGAAACACCATATATTTT. Its protein is CASSSGQSGSGNTIYF.